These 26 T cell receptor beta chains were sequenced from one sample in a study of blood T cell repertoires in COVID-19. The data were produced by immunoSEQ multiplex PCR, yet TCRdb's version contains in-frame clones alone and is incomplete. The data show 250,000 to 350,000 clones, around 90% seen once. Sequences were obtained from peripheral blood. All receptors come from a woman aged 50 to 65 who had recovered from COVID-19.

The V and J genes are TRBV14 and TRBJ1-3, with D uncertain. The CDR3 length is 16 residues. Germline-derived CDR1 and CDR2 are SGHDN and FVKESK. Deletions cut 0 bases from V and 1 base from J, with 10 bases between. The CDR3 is CASSQDLVGSGNTIYF. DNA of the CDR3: TGTGCCAGCAGCCAAGATCTAGTAGGATCTGGAAACACCATATATTTT.

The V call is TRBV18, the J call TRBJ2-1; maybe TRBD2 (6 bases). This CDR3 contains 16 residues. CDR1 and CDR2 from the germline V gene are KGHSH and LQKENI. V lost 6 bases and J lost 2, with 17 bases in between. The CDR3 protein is CASSGGTGRTYNEQFF. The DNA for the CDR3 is TGTGCCAGCTCGGGGGGAACGGGACGGACCTACAATGAGCAGTTCTTC.

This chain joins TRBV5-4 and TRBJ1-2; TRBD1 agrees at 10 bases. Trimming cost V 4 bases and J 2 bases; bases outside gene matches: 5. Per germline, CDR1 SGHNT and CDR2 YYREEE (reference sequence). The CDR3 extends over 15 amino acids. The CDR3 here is CASSPGQGLNYGYTF. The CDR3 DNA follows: TGTGCCAGCAGCCCGGGACAGGGGTTGAACTATGGCTACACCTTC.

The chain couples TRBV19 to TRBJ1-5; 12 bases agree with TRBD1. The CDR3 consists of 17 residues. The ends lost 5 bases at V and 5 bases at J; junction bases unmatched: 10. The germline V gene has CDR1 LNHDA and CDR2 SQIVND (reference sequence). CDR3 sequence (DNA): TGTGCCAGTAGTCTGCATCCCGGGACAGGGGGCCATCAGCCCCAGCATTTT. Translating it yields CASSLHPGTGGHQPQHF.

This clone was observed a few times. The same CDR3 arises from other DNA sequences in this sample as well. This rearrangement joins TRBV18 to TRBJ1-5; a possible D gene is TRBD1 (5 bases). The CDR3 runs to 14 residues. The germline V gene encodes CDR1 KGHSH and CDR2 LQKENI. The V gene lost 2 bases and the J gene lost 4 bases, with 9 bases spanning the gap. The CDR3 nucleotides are TGTGCCAGCTCACCAGGCAGGGATAATCAGCCCCAGCATTTT. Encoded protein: CASSPGRDNQPQHF.

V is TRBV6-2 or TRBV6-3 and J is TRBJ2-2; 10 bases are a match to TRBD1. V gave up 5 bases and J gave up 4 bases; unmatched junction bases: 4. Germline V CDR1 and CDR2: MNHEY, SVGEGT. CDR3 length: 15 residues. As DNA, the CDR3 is TGTGCCAGCAGTAAGGGACAGGGGTTCACCGGGGAGCTGTTTTTT. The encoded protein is CASSKGQGFTGELFF.

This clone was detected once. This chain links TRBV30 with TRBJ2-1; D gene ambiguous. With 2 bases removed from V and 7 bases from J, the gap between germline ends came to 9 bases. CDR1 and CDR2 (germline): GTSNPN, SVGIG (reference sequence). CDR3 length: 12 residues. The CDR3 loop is CAWSLSSNEQFF. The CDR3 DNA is TGTGCCTGGAGTTTATCGAGTAATGAGCAGTTCTTC.

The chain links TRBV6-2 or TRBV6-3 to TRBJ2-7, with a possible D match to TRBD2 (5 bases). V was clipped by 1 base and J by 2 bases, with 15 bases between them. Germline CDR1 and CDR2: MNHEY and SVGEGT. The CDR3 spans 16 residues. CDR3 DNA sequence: TGTGCCAGCAGTTACTACCGGGGAATCCCTACCTACGAGCAGTACTTC. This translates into CASSYYRGIPTYEQYF.

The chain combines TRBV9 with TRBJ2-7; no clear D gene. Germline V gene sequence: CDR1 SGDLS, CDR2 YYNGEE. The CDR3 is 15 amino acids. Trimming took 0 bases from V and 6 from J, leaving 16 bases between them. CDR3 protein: CASSVGASSVGEQYF. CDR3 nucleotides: TGTGCCAGCAGCGTAGGGGCCTCCTCCGTGGGCGAGCAGTACTTC.

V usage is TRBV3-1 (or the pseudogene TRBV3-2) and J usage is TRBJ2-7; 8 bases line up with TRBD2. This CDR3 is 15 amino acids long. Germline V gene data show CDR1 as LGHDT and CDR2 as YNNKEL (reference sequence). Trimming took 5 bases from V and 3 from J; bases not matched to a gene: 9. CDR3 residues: CASSSAGGAFYEQYF. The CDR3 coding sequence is TGTGCCAGCAGCTCGGCCGGGGGGGCCTTCTACGAGCAGTACTTC.

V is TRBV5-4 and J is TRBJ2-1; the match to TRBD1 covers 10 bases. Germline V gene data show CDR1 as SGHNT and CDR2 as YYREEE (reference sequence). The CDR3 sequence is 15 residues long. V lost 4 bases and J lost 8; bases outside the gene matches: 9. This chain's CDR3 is CASSRSGTGDHEQFF. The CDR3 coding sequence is TGTGCCAGCAGCCGCTCCGGGACAGGGGACCATGAGCAGTTCTTC.

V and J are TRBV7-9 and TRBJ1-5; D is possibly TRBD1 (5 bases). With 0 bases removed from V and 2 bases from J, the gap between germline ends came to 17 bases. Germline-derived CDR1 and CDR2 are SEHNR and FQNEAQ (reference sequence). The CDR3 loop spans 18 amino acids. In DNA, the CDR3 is TGTGCCAGCAGCTTAGCTAGGCCAGGGCGTGGGGGCAATCAGCCCCAGCATTTT. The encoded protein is CASSLARPGRGGNQPQHF.

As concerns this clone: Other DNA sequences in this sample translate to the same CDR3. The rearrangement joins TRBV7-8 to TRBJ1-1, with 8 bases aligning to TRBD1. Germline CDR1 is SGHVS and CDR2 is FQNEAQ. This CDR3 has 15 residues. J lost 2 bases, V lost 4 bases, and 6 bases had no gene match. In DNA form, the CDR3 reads TGTGCCAGCAGCTCCGGACAGGGAATTAACACTGAAGCTTTCTTT. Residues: CASSSGQGINTEAFF.

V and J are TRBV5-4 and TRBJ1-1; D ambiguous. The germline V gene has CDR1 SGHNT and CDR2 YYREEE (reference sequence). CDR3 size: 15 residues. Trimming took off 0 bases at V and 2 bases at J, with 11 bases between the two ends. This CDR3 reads CASSLGREVNTEAFF. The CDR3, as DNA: TGTGCCAGCAGCTTGGGACGGGAGGTTAACACTGAAGCTTTCTTT.

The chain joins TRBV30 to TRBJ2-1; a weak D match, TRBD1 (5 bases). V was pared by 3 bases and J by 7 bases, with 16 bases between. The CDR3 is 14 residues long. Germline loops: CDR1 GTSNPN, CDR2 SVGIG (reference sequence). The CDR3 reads CAWRGLGARNEQFF. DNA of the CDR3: TGTGCCTGGAGAGGTTTAGGGGCGCGTAATGAGCAGTTCTTC.

The CDR3 here is CASSLGRQGVSNQPQHF. The CDR3 coding sequence is TGTGCCAGCAGCTTGGGTCGACAGGGAGTAAGCAATCAGCCCCAGCATTTT. The chain carries TRBV5-8 and TRBJ1-5, with 7 bases aligning to TRBD1. This CDR3 region has 17 residues. The germline V gene encodes CDR1 SGHTS and CDR2 YDEGEE. J was trimmed by 1 base and V by 0 bases; bases with no gene match: 7.

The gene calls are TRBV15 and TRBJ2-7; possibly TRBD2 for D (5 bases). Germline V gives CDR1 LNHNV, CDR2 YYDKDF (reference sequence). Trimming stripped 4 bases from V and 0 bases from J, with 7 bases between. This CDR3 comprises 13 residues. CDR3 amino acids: CATSIGSSYEQYF. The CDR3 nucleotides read TGTGCCACCAGCATAGGGAGCTCCTACGAGCAGTACTTC.

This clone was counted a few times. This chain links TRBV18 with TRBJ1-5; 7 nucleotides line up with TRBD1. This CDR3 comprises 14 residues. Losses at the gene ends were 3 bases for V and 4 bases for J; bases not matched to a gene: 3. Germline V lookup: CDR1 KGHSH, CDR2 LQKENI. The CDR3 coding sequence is TGTGCCAGCTCACCCTCACAGGGGAATCAGCCCCAGCATTTT. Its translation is CASSPSQGNQPQHF.

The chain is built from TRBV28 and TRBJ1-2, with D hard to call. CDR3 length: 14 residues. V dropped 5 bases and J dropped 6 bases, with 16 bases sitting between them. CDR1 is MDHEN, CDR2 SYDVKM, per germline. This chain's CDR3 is CASSPQMTDDGYTF. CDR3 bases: TGTGCCAGCAGTCCCCAAATGACTGACGATGGCTACACCTTC.

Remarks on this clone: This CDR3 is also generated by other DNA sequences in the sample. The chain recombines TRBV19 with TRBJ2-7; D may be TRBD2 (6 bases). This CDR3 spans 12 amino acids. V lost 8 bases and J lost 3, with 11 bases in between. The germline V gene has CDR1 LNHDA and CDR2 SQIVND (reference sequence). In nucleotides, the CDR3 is TGTGCCAGTTCTGCCGGGGGCTACGAGCAGTACTTC. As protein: CASSAGGYEQYF.

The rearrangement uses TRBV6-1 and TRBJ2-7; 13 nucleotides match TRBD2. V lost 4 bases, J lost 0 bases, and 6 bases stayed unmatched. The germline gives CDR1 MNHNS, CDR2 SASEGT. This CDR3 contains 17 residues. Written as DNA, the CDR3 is TGTGCCAGCAGTGGACTAGCGGGGGGTCCGAGCTCCTACGAGCAGTACTTC. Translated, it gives CASSGLAGGPSSYEQYF.

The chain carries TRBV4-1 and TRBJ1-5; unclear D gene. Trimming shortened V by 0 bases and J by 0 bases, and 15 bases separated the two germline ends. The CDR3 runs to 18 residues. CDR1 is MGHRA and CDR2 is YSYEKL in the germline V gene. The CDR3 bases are TGCGCCAGCAGCCAAGAATCAATAAGGACTTATAGCAATCAGCCCCAGCATTTT. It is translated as CASSQESIRTYSNQPQHF.

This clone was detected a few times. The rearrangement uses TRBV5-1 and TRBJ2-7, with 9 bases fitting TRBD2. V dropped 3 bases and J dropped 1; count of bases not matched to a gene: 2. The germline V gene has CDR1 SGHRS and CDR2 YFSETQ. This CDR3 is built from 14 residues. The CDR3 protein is CASSSAGGSYEQYF. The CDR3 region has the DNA TGCGCCAGCAGCTCCGCGGGGGGGTCCTACGAGCAGTACTTC.

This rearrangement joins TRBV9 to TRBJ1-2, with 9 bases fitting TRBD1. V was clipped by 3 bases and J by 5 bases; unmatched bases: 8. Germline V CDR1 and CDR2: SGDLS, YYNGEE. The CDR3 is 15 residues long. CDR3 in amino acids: CASSGTGGRKYGYTF. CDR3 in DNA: TGTGCCAGCAGCGGAACAGGGGGCAGGAAGTATGGCTACACCTTC.

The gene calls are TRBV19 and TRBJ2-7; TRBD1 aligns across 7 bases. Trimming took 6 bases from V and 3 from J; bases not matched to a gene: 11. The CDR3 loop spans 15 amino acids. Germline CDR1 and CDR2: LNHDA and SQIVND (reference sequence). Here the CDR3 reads CASRRKDRVGYEQYF. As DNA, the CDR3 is TGTGCCAGTAGGAGAAAAGACAGGGTCGGCTACGAGCAGTACTTC. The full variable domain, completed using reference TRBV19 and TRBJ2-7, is DGGITQSPKYLFRKEGQNVTLSCEQNLNHDAMYWYRQDPGQGLRLIYYSQIVNDFQKGDIAEGYSVSREKKESFPLTVTSAQKNPTAFYLCASRRKDRVGYEQYFGPGTRLTVT.

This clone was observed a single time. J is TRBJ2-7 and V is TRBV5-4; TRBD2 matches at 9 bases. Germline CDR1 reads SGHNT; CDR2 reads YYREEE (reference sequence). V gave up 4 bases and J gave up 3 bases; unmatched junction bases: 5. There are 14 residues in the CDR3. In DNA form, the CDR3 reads TGTGCCAGCAGCCGAGAACTAGCGGGCTACGAGCAGTACTTC. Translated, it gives CASSRELAGYEQYF.